This T cell receptor beta chain originates from a study of shared clonotypes between healthy human individuals. Sequencing was performed with immunoSEQ multiplex PCR; in TCRdb, only in-frame clones are kept and a portion is missing. Among under 700,000 clones listed, approximately 96% were seen once. CD45RO-negative cells were positively selected for CCR7, leaving out terminally differentiated effector memory CD45RA+ cells. Germline CDR1 reads LNHDA; CDR2 reads SQIVND (reference sequence). The CDR3 runs to 13 residues. The chain employs TRBV19 and TRBJ2-5; D is ambiguous. The J call may be wrong; the DNA end is better matched by TRBJ2-7. The receptor comes from a woman aged 25 to 45 in good health. Source material: naive CD8+ T cells sorted from blood. CDR3 amino acids: CASSSSEDGEQYF. The CDR3 DNA reads TGTGCCAGTAGTTCCTCCGAGGACGGCGAGCAGTACTTC.